What follows is one T cell receptor (beta chain) and its context. Documented time point: longitudinal time-point 2. J gave up 1 base and V 3 bases, and 6 bases lay outside the gene matches. The CDR3 covers 16 residues. Germline V CDR1 and CDR2: SGHRS, YFSETQ. TCRdb re-called the 5' RACE reads through MiXCR, storing one row per CDR3 protein. The sample holds roughly 80,000 distinct CDR3 sequences, 5.8% seen once. These data belong to a study of neurological immune-mediated disorders. The chain employs TRBV5-1 and TRBJ2-4, with 8 bases identical to TRBD1. The clonotype comes from a woman in her fifties or sixties with multiple sclerosis. The sequencing sample was made of PBMCs. This chain's CDR3 is CASSWVTGAAKNIQYF. The CDR3 DNA is TGCGCCAGCAGCTGGGTGACAGGGGCCGCCAAAAACATTCAGTACTTC. The full variable domain, its missing parts supplied by reference TRBV5-1 and TRBJ2-4, is KAGVTQTPRYLIKTRGQQVTLSCSPISGHRSVSWYQQTPGQGLQFLFEYFSETQRNKGNFPGRFSGRQFSNSRSEMNVSTLELGDSALYLCASSWVTGAAKNIQYFGAGTRLSVL.